This record concerns one TCR beta chain sequence. It has no known antigen specificity. Base qualities are not at hand, and no much larger clone is one base apart. The data were taken from a study of shared clonotypes between healthy human individuals (dated by TCRdb to the early 2020s). A note on the overall study: The cohort comprised a couple of women and a few men aged 18 to 49 years. Per donor, three plates each were used for CD4 naive and CD4 memory, two for CD8 naive, and one for CD8 memory. To estimate repertoire size and how much clonotypes are shared between individuals, the study performed deep sequencing of blood TCR repertoires from a handful of healthy adults. Different laboratories and diverse techniques were used to prepare libraries and sequence TCR repertoires, to increase sequencing depth and limit assay-specific biases. Each donor's leukapheresis produced roughly between roughly 0.9 and 9 billion PBMCs. Results and caveats for the whole study, not just this receptor: Across a handful of donors, around 5.4% of naive CD4, 3% to 3.5% of naive CD8, about 2.3% of memory CD4, and roughly 0.41% of memory CD8 clonotypes were shared. Compared with non-shared clonotypes, the clonotypes found in all four sorted-subset donors had higher generation probabilities. Estimated clonotype richness was generally larger for naive than for memory subsets. Because the study included only a small number of donors, the genetic and exposure-history diversity represented was limited. Only blood was sampled, and tissue TCR repertoires likely differ from those in blood. Pairwise subsampling indicated that sequencing depth was expected to affect the degree of clonotype sharing among donors. Even with the large sequencing depth, rarefaction of the sorted-subset datasets indicated that sequencing was incomplete.

Donors were healthy HIV-negative adults with no recently reported acute infections or vaccinations. Every donor was a Caucasian adult living in Nashville, Tennessee, USA. Magnetic negative selection was used to enrich CD4+ T cells, after which naive cells were positively selected on CD45RA and the negative fraction became the memory subset. Blood was collected by leukapheresis, and PBMCs were isolated by Ficoll-Histopaque density gradient centrifugation and then cryopreserved in liquid nitrogen vapor phase. Purity and quantity of every magnetically sorted T cell population were checked by analytical flow cytometry. Genomic DNA was isolated from each sorted fraction and quantified by UV absorbance on a Nanodrop 2000c. Using the deep immunoSEQ assay, multiplex PCR amplified TCR CDR3 regions from genomic DNA. For each cell subset, the extracted genomic DNA was distributed evenly across all wells of several immunoSEQ 96-well plates, and each plate served as one replicate. Each replicate PCR for sorted subsets received roughly 0.2 ug genomic DNA, equal to roughly 29,000 T cell genomes. Purified libraries were measured with a Qubit 3.0 fluorometer, size-checked on a Bioanalyzer 2100, and measured again with the KAPA Library Quantification kit. Each immunoSEQ 96-well plate was sequenced on its own single-read 150-cycle Illumina NextSeq 550 flow cell. The published analysis was carried out like this. Because only junctional sequences without quality scores were contained in the immunoSEQ output, filtering matching that applied to full-length reads could not be performed. To assign V/J genes and CDR3, sequences were annotated against IMGT germline references using PyIR, a Python wrapper for IgBLAST v1.9. Reads with weak V/J assignments (E-value above 1e-6), missing CDR3, stop codons, out-of-frame junctions, or ambiguous translated residues were removed. V3J clonotypes were defined as sequences sharing the same inferred V gene, J gene, and CDR3 amino acid sequence. Percentage overlap between repertoires was calculated by dividing the number of shared unique clonotypes by the size of the smaller repertoire. Three approaches were used to assess repertoire richness: RTK rarefaction, the Chao1 estimator, and Recon v2.1 estimates of unobserved clonotypes. Generation probabilities for all TCRbeta clonotypes obtained by the gDNA method from a handful of donors were computed using OLGA. The clones in this table, taken by TCRdb from immuneACCESS, are in-frame only. Not every clone is retained; where verified, under half of the shortfall comes from an unresolved V gene, and the cause of the rest is unknown. The DNA was the basis for D and trimming; V, J and clone size are from that table. For this sample the table gives about 2.4 million clones, of which over 85% were detected only once. About 0.39% of the sample is taken by the ten largest.

Its CDR3 holds 14 amino acids, cysteine through phenylalanine. Of all the DNA, just the CDR3 is kept, 42 bases in frame from base 1. CDR1 MGHRA and CDR2 YSYEKL are derived from the germline V gene. The origin of this receptor is a man aged 18 to 30 in good health. Some clones in this sample may be carry-over from other donors' samples. The rearrangement combines TRBV4-1 with TRBJ2-5; perhaps TRBD1 is the D gene, with 6 bases matching. The DNA end is more similar to TRBJ2-7, so the J call may be wrong. The sequenced sample consisted of naive CD4+ T cells from PBMCs. The meaning of the sample's cell subset or site label: CD45RA+ positively selected. The sequenced DNA: TGCGCCAGCAGCCACCAACAGGGAACCTACGAGCAGTACTTC. Its amino acids are CASSHQQGTYEQYF.